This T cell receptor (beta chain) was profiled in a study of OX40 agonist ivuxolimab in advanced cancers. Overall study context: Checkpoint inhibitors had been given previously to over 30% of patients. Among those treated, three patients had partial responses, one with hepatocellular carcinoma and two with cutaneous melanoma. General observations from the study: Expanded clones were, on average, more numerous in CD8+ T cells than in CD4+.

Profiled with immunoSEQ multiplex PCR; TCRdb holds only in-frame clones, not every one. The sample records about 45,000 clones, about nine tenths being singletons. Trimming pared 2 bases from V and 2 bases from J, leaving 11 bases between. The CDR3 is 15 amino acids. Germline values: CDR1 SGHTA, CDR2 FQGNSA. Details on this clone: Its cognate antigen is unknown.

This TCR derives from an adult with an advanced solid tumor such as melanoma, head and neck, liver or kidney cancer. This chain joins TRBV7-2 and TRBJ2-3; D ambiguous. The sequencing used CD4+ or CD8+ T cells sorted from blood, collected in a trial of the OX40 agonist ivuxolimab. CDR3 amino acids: CASSLMGSYTDTQYF. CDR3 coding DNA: TGTGCCAGCAGCTTAATGGGATCCTACACAGATACGCAGTATTTT.